The clone carrying this TCR beta chain was recorded at least ten times. Antigen: not known. V lost 2 bases, J lost 3 bases, and 10 bases stayed unmatched. CDR3 length equals 16 residues. The germline gives CDR1 MNHEY, CDR2 SVGEGT. The data originate from a study of T-cell reconstitution after alpha-beta-depleted transplantation in children. Study observations and caveats: At the one-year point after transplant, T-cell counts and TCRbeta diversity were found to come mostly from T cells that had been newly produced. Several hundred expanded graft clones reportedly supplied alpha-beta T cells about two months after transplant.

During its preparation, the TCRbeta library received unique molecular identifiers. TCRdb re-analysed the PCR reads in MiXCR, keeping a single row per CDR3 protein. The profile covers over 150,000 distinct CDR3 sequences, with 5.5% to 7% appearing a single time and under 5% taken by the ten largest. The chain has TRBV6-2 or TRBV6-3 and TRBJ2-7; 7 positions match TRBD1. This specimen consisted of PBMCs, obtained before TCRalphabeta/CD19-depleted stem cell transplant. This clonotype was sampled from a girl in the first two years of life with combined immunodeficiency, due to receive a stem cell transplant. In DNA, the CDR3 is TGTGCCAGCAGTTACAGCCTACAGGGGCGATACTACGAGCAGTACTTC. Its translation is CASSYSLQGRYYEQYF.